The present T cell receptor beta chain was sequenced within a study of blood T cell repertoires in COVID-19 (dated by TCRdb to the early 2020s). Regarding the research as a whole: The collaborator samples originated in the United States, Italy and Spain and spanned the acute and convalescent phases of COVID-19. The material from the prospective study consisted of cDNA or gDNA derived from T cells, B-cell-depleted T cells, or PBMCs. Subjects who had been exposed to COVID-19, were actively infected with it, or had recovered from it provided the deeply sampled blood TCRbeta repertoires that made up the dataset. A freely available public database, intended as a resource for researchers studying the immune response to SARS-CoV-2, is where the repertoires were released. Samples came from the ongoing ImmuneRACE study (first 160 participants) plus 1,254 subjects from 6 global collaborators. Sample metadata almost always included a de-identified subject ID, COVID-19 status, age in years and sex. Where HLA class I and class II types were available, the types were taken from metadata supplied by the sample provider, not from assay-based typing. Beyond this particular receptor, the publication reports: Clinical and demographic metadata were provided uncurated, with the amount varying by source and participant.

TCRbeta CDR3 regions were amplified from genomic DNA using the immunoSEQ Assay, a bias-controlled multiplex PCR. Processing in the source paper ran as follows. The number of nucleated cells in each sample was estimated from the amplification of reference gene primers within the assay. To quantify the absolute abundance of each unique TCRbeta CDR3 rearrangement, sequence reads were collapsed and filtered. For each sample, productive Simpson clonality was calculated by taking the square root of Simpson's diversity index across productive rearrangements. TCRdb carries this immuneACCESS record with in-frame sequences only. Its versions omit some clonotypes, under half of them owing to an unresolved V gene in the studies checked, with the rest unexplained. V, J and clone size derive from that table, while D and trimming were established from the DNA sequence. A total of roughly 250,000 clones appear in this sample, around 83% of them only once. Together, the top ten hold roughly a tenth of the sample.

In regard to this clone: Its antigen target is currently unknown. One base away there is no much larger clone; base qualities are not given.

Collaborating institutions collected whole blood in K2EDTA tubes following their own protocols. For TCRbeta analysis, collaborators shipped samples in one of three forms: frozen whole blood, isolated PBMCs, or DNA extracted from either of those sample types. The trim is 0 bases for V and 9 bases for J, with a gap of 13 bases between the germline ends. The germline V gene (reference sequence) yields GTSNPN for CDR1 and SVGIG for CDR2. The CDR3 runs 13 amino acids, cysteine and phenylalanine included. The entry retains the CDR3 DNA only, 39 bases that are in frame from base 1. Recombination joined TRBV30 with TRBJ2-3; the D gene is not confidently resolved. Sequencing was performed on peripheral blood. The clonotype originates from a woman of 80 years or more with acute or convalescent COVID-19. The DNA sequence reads TGTGCCTGGAGTGTCGGCCCCGCAGCGACGCAGTATTTT. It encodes CAWSVGPAATQYF.